This section outlines one T cell receptor beta chain sequence together with its context. This entry is derived from a study of CD8+ T cells in alopecia areata. As to treatment: oral pan-JAK inhibitor, 5-10 mg twice daily. cDNA reverse transcribed from extracted RNA served as the sequencing template. Repertoires were generated with immunoSEQ multiplex PCR, while TCRdb's copy carries only in-frame clones and drops some. The sample contains 140,000 to 150,000 clones, nearly 55% of which appear only once. Per germline, CDR1 LGHNA and CDR2 YSLEER. The CDR3 is made up of 14 amino acids. Trimming left V 1 base short and J 3 bases short, with 9 bases between.

The genes are TRBV4-3 and TRBJ2-5; D may be TRBD2 (5 bases). Sequences were derived from CD8+ T cells sorted from blood, sampled at week 4, from a patient treated with tofacitinib. This TCR was recovered from a human donor with alopecia areata. The CDR3 spells CASSQGLAEETQYF. In nucleotides, the CDR3 is TGCGCCAGCAGCCAAGGGCTAGCCGAAGAGACCCAGTACTTC.